Listed below are T cell receptor beta chains from one sample, sequenced in a study of blood T cells in healthy people across ages. TCRdb independently ran MiXCR on the 5' RACE reads; one entry per CDR3 protein. The top ten hold approximately 21% of the sample, which has roughly 800,000 distinct CDR3 sequences, 55% to 75% seen once. Sequenced sample: blood. The source of these receptors is a man aged 30-40 years in good health. Each CDR3 is given with its conserved first and last residue. The D gene is left open where the match is weak. Expanded clones get a size class; other rows say once, few or many, or leave the size out.

v_call: TRBV20-1
d_call: NA
clone_size: NA
cdr3_length: 14
j_call: TRBJ1-2
cdr3_nt: TGCAGTACGACAGTACTAAATCCTAACTATGGCTACACCTTC
cdr3_aa: CSTTVLNPNYGYTF

v_call: TRBV2
d_call: NA
clone_size: once
cdr3_length: 13
j_call: TRBJ2-7
cdr3_nt: TGTGCCAGCGGCGGGGCAGGGAAGCGCGAGCAGTACTTC
cdr3_aa: CASGGAGKREQYF

v_call: TRBV20-1
d_call: TRBD1
clone_size: NA
cdr3_length: 15
j_call: TRBJ1-1
cdr3_nt: TGCAGTGCTCTCCACTCAGGGGGGGGGAACACTGAAGCTTTCTTT
cdr3_aa: CSALHSGGGNTEAFF

v_call: TRBV6-1
d_call: NA
clone_size: NA
cdr3_length: 14
j_call: TRBJ2-2
cdr3_nt: TGTGCCAGCAGTACGCAGAGTCGGGCAGGGGAGCTGTTTTTT
cdr3_aa: CASSTQSRAGELFF

v_call: TRBV12-3/TRBV12-4
d_call: TRBD1
clone_size: NA
cdr3_length: 17
j_call: TRBJ2-7
cdr3_nt: TGTGCCAGCAGTCCCCTGGGTATGAGGACAGGGGAGTCCGAGCAGTACTTC
cdr3_aa: CASSPLGMRTGESEQYF

v_call: TRBV20-1
d_call: NA
clone_size: few
cdr3_length: 11
j_call: TRBJ2-7
cdr3_nt: TGCAGTGCTAGAGACGGCTACGAGCAGTACTTC
cdr3_aa: CSARDGYEQYF

v_call: TRBV18
d_call: NA
clone_size: NA
cdr3_length: 16
j_call: TRBJ1-1
cdr3_nt: TGTGCCAGCTCACCAATGAGCCCACCCATGAACACTGAAGCTTTCTTT
cdr3_aa: CASSPMSPPMNTEAFF

v_call: TRBV7-2
d_call: NA
clone_size: many
cdr3_length: 15
j_call: TRBJ2-4
cdr3_nt: TGTGCCAGCAGCTTAGAGAGTGCAGCCAAAAACATTCAGTACTTC
cdr3_aa: CASSLESAAKNIQYF

v_call: TRBV4-3
d_call: NA
clone_size: NA
cdr3_length: 15
j_call: TRBJ1-1
cdr3_nt: TGCGCCAGCAGCCCGGTTGGGGGGACCAACACTGAAGCTTTCTTT
cdr3_aa: CASSPVGGTNTEAFF

v_call: TRBV28
d_call: NA
clone_size: NA
cdr3_length: 13
j_call: TRBJ2-5
cdr3_nt: TGTGCCAGCAGTTTACCCCATTTGGAGACCCAGTACTTC
cdr3_aa: CASSLPHLETQYF

v_call: TRBV7-2
d_call: NA
clone_size: NA
cdr3_length: 15
j_call: TRBJ2-5
cdr3_nt: TGTGCCAGCAGACCCCAGGGGGGGATTAGGGAGACCCAGTACTTC
cdr3_aa: CASRPQGGIRETQYF

v_call: TRBV20-1
d_call: NA
clone_size: few
cdr3_length: 15
j_call: TRBJ2-3
cdr3_nt: TGCAGTGCGCCAGAGCAGCGGGCCCTCGGAGATACGCAGTATTTT
cdr3_aa: CSAPEQRALGDTQYF

v_call: TRBV4-3
d_call: NA
clone_size: NA
cdr3_length: 13
j_call: TRBJ2-7
cdr3_nt: TGCGCCAGCAGCCAAGTCATGGGGGGCGAGCAGTACTTC
cdr3_aa: CASSQVMGGEQYF

v_call: TRBV7-9
d_call: NA
clone_size: once
cdr3_length: 20
j_call: TRBJ1-4
cdr3_nt: TGTGCCAGCAGTTCCCCCCGTTTGGCAGGGCTTATTGGCGGAAACGAAAAACTGTTTTTT
cdr3_aa: CASSSPRLAGLIGGNEKLFF